This passage covers 5 T cell receptor beta chains from one sample sequenced in a study of cytomegalovirus exposure and HLA in healthy donors (dated by TCRdb to 2016 to 2017). The library relied on the immunoSEQ multiplex PCR assay. A mixture of 60 forward primers for TCR Vbeta segments and 13 reverse primers for TCR Jbeta segments was used in the multiplex PCR. TCRdb took this table from immuneACCESS and kept in-frame rearrangements with V and J called. Such tables lack part of the clones; where checked against another copy, unresolved V genes explain under half of the gap, and the rest is unexplained. Recorded for this sample are about 190,000 clones; roughly 87% of them occurred a single time. The ten top clones hold around 0.99% of the sample. The sequenced material came from PBMCs. These receptors were obtained from a boy aged 2 to 10 in good health and CMV-seronegative.

The genes are TRBV9 and TRBJ2-1, with D possibly TRBD2 on 6 matching bases. CDR1 is SGDLS, CDR2 YYNGEE, per germline. V gave up 3 bases and J gave up 9 bases, with 7 bases separating them. The CDR3 sequence is 11 residues long. The chain's CDR3 is CASSARGEQFF. The CDR3 nucleotides read TGTGCCAGCAGCGCGCGGGGTGAGCAGTTCTTC.

The chain has TRBV28 and TRBJ2-5; TRBD2 might be the D (6 bases). The CDR3 has 13 amino acids. Germline-derived CDR1 and CDR2 are MDHEN and SYDVKM. Trimming stripped 5 bases from V and 10 bases from J, with 17 bases between. CDR3 protein: CASSDTPTGGQYF. Here the CDR3 DNA reads TGTGCCAGCAGTGACACTCCGACCGGGGGCCAGTACTTC.

The chain couples TRBV21-1 to TRBJ1-5; the D call of TRBD1 is as the table states it, not checked on the DNA. TRBV21-1 has pseudogene status. The CDR3 is 18 residues long. In nucleotides, the CDR3 is TGTGCCAGCAAGAAAGGGGGAGAGCCCCGGGAAAATAATCAGCCCCAGCATTTT. Protein: CASKKGGEPRENNQPQHF.

V and J are TRBV29-1 and TRBJ2-4, with 7 nucleotides matching TRBD2. The CDR3 loop spans 12 amino acids. Germline values: CDR1 SQVTM, CDR2 ANQGSEA. The CDR3 DNA reads as TGCAGTGGGGGACTAAACAAAAACATTCAGTACTTC. It is translated as CSGGLNKNIQYF.

DNA for the CDR3: TGTGCCAGCAGCTCCACCACCCTCGGGACAGCTCACTCCACAGATACGCAGTATTTT. It yields the protein CASSSTTLGTAHSTDTQYF. The genes are TRBV7-9 and TRBJ2-3; 7 nucleotides match TRBD1. The CDR3 extends over 19 amino acids. Germline V gene sequence: CDR1 SEHNR, CDR2 FQNEAQ (reference sequence). V shed 4 bases, J shed 2 bases, and the junction held 18 bases outside the gene matches.